The 6 T cell receptor beta chains in this list originate from one sample, sequenced in a study of CD8 T cells in Susac syndrome. The authors reverse transcribed roughly 0.5 to 1 ug RNA with random hexamers. TCRdb reprocessed the immunoSEQ multiplex PCR reads via MiXCR and lists one record per CDR3 protein. The table shows hundreds of thousands of distinct CDR3 sequences, with just under 95% occurring only once. Sequenced sample: CD4+ T cells from PBMCs. The receptor source for this set is a human donor with multiple sclerosis.

The chain carries TRBV4-1 and TRBJ1-2; D unclear. The CDR3 has 14 residues. V shed 1 base and J shed 0 bases, with 6 bases lying between them. Germline V gives CDR1 MGHRA, CDR2 YSYEKL. This CDR3 is CASSQGLANYGYTF. Written as DNA, the CDR3 is TGCGCCAGCAGCCAAGGCTTAGCTAACTATGGCTACACCTTC.

V usage is TRBV12-3 or TRBV12-4 and J usage is TRBJ2-3; 8 positions match TRBD2. V shed 7 bases and J 0 bases; nucleotides not matched to a gene: 12. The CDR3 contains 17 residues. The CDR3 DNA reads TGTGCCAGCAACCCTCCGGGGGCTAGCGGGAGCACAGATACGCAGTATTTT. Encoded protein: CASNPPGASGSTDTQYF.

The chain couples TRBV10-3 to TRBJ2-5; unclear D gene. Trimming cost V 4 bases and J 2 bases, with 20 bases left between them. The CDR3 length is 17 residues. Germline V gives CDR1 ENHRY, CDR2 SYGVKD. This CDR3 is CAISVAGRAEGQETQYF. CDR3 DNA: TGTGCCATCAGTGTGGCAGGCCGGGCAGAAGGGCAAGAGACCCAGTACTTC.

The V and J genes are TRBV7-2 and TRBJ1-1; possibly TRBD1 for D (5 bases). The germline gives CDR1 SGHTA, CDR2 FQGNSA. There are 16 residues in the CDR3. The V end lost 4 bases, the J end lost 0 bases, and 15 bases lay between the germline ends. Written as DNA, the CDR3 is TGTGCCAGCAGCTGGACCGCCGACAGACTGAACACTGAAGCTTTCTTT. Residues: CASSWTADRLNTEAFF.

This clonotype was recorded only once. This chain connects TRBV7-2 to TRBJ2-7; maybe TRBD1 (6 bases). Trimming stripped 2 bases from V and 6 bases from J, with 20 bases between. CDR1 SGHTA and CDR2 FQGNSA come from the germline V gene. There are 16 residues in the CDR3. CDR3 DNA: TGTGCCAGCAGCTTATTCTCCATCGCAAAACAGGGCGAGCAGTACTTC. Amino acids: CASSLFSIAKQGEQYF.

This sequence joins TRBV23-1 and TRBJ2-1; D might be TRBD1 or TRBD2, each matching 6 bases. TRBV23-1 is filed as an ORF, its function uncertain. V lost 3 bases, J lost 8 bases, and 11 bases lay in between. The CDR3 is 13 amino acids. Here the CDR3 reads CASSHGGPDEQFF. CDR3 in DNA: TGCGCCAGCAGTCATGGGGGGCCGGATGAGCAGTTCTTC.